This TCR beta chain emerged from a study of T-cell reconstitution after alpha-beta-depleted transplantation in children. Researchers prepared the TCRbeta library using unique molecular identifiers, the study reports. TCRdb reprocessed the PCR reads via MiXCR and lists one record per CDR3 protein. The sample has fewer than 350,000 distinct CDR3 sequences, roughly 7.8% seen once. This clonotype was found many times. Antigen specificity is unknown. Findings of the study overall: Diversity and T-cell counts at one year after transplant derived mostly from new T cells. Day-60 TCRbeta diversity that was high in some patients was derived from surviving recipient T cells and thymic progenitors. At around two months after transplant, the alpha-beta T cells were reportedly derived from several hundred expanded clones that came from non-depleted graft cells.

V gave up 3 bases and J gave up 4 bases, with 19 bases separating them. The CDR3 covers 17 residues. Specimen: peripheral blood, collected 360 days after TCRalphabeta/CD19-depleted stem cell transplant. This sequence originates from a female patient aged 2-15 years who had a stem cell transplant for Fanconi anemia, so the T cells may come from the graft donor. The genes are TRBV12-3 or TRBV12-4 and TRBJ2-1, with a possible D match to TRBD1 (5 bases). The CDR3 nucleotides are TGTGCCAGCAGTTTCTCCCCAGGGTTATGGGGATACAATGAGCAGTTCTTC. The encoded protein is CASSFSPGLWGYNEQFF.